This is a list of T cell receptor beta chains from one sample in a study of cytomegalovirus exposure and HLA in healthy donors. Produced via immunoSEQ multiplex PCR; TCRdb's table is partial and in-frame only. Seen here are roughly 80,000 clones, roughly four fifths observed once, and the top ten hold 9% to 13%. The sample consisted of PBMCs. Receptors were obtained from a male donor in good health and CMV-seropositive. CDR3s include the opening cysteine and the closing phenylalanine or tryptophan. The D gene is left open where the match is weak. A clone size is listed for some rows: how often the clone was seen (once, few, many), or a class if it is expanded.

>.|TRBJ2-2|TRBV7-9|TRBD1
CASSSTGMATGELFF
TGTGCCAGCAGCTCGACAGGGATGGCCACCGGGGAGCTGTTTTTT
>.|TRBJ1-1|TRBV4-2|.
CASSQDLARNTEAFF
TGTGCCAGCAGCCAAGATCTAGCTCGGAACACTGAAGCTTTCTTT
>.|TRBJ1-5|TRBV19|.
CASSVGTNQPQHF
TGTGCCAGTAGTGTAGGGACAAATCAGCCCCAGCATTTT
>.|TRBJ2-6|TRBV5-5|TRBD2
CASSFSGAGANVLTF
TGTGCCAGCAGCTTCAGCGGGGCTGGGGCCAACGTCCTGACTTTC
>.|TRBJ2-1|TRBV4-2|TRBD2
CASSPDGGGTNNEQFF
TGTGCCAGCAGCCCCGACGGGGGGGGAACCAACAATGAGCAGTTCTTC
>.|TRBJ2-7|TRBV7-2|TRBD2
CASTSGGKTYEQYF
TGTGCCAGCACCAGCGGGGGGAAAACCTACGAGCAGTACTTC
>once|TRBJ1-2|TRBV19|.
CASSQGTMGYGYTF
TGTGCCAGTAGCCAAGGGACAATGGGCTATGGCTACACCTTC
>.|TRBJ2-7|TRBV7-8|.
CASSLNRVAYEQYF
TGTGCCAGCAGCTTAAACAGGGTGGCCTACGAGCAGTACTTC
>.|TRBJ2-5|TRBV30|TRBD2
CAFTAGVGETQYF
TGTGCCTTTACGGCGGGGGTTGGAGAGACCCAGTACTTC
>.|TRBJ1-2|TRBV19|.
CASKYPRLANYGYTF
TGTGCCAGTAAATACCCCCGTTTAGCTAACTATGGCTACACCTTC
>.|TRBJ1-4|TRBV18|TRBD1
CASSQTGGALNEKLFF
TGTGCCAGCTCACAAACAGGGGGAGCCCTTAATGAAAAACTGTTTTTT
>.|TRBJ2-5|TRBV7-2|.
CASSSLARRGETQYF
TGTGCCAGCAGCTCCCTGGCCCGCAGGGGAGAGACCCAGTACTTC
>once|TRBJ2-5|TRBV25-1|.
CASSESSETQYF
TGTGCCAGCAGTGAATCGTCAGAGACCCAGTACTTC
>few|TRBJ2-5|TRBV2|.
CASSEIVRGLRQETQYF
TGTGCCAGCAGTGAAATCGTCCGAGGACTCCGACAAGAGACCCAGTACTTC
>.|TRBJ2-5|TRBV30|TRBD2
CARQAGGLKETQYF
TGTGCCCGCCAAGCGGGGGGGTTGAAGGAGACCCAGTACTTC
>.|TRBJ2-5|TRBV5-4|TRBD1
CASSADRAGGETQYF
TGTGCCAGCAGCGCAGACAGGGCAGGCGGAGAGACCCAGTACTTC
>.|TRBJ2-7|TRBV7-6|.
CASSLGPVGAYEQYF
TGTGCCAGCAGCTTAGGACCGGTAGGGGCCTACGAGCAGTACTTC
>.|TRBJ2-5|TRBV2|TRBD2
CASSGFSGGYQETQYF
TGTGCCAGCAGTGGGTTTAGCGGGGGGTACCAAGAGACCCAGTACTTC
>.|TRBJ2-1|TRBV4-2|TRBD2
CASSPSSGALISYNEQFF
TGTGCCAGCAGCCCATCTAGCGGGGCCTTAATATCCTACAATGAGCAGTTCTTC
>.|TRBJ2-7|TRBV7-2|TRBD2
CASSLAPTSGEQYF
TGTGCCAGCAGCTTAGCGCCGACTAGCGGCGAGCAGTACTTC
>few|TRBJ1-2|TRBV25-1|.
CASSAGLGDYGYTF
TGTGCCAGCAGTGCGGGACTAGGAGACTATGGCTACACCTTC
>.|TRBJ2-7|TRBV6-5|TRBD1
CASKPGGTYEQYF
TGTGCCAGCAAGCCAGGGGGCACCTACGAGCAGTACTTC
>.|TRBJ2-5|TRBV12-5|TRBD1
CASGWAEVTGGFKETQYF
TGTGCTAGTGGTTGGGCCGAAGTAACAGGGGGCTTTAAAGAGACCCAGTACTTC
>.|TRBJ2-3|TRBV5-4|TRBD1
CASSETGGTDTQYF
TGTGCCAGCAGCGAAACAGGGGGGACAGATACGCAGTATTTT
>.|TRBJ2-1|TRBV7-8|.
CASSLVNYNEQFF
TGTGCCAGCAGCTTAGTAAACTACAATGAGCAGTTCTTC
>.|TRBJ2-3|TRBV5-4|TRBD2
CASSLPLAGAPRTDTQYF
TGTGCCAGCAGCTTGCCGCTAGCGGGAGCCCCGCGCACAGATACGCAGTATTTT
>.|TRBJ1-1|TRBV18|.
CASSPSGRGSGNTEAFF
TGTGCCAGCTCACCGTCTGGGAGAGGGTCGGGGAACACTGAAGCTTTCTTT
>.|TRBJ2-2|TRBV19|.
CASRSRVRGTGELFF
TGTGCCAGTAGGTCCAGGGTTAGGGGAACCGGGGAGCTGTTTTTT
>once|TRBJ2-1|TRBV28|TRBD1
CASSSSTGGQFF
TGTGCCAGCAGCTCGTCGACAGGGGGGCAGTTCTTC
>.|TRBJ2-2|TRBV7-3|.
CASSLSGTLTGELFF
TGTGCCAGCAGCTTAAGTGGCACCCTCACCGGGGAGCTGTTTTTT
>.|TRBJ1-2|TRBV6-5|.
CAAGNYGYTF
TGTGCCGCAGGGAACTATGGCTACACCTTC
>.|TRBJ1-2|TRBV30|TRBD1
CAWRGTGGIYGYTF
TGTGCCTGGAGAGGGACAGGGGGAATCTATGGCTACACCTTC
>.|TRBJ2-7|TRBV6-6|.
CASSSQAGAAYEQYF
TGTGCCAGCAGTTCCCAGGCGGGGGCCGCCTACGAGCAGTACTTC
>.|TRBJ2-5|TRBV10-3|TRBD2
CAISGLAGAAETQYF
TGTGCCATCAGTGGGCTAGCGGGGGCCGCAGAGACCCAGTACTTC
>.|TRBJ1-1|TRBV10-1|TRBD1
CARKTGEAFF
TGCGCCAGGAAGACAGGGGAAGCTTTCTTT
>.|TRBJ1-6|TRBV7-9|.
CASSLEGRITYNSPLHF
TGTGCCAGCAGCTTAGAAGGGAGAATAACCTATAATTCACCCCTCCACTTT